This T cell receptor (beta chain) emerged from a study of blood T cell repertoires in COVID-19. At the level of the study: PBMCs, B-cell-depleted T cells, or T cells provided the cDNA or gDNA that made up the material.

The repertoire was sequenced with immunoSEQ multiplex PCR; TCRdb's copy has only in-frame clones and lacks some. This sample carries about 410,000 clones, about 89% of them seen once, and the ten largest clones take around 1.5%. Germline V gene lookup returns CDR1 MDHEN and CDR2 SYDVKM. Trimming cost V 5 bases and J 3 bases; bases outside gene matches: 8. CDR3 length: 15 amino acids. The gene calls are TRBV28 and TRBJ2-7; 9 nucleotides align to TRBD1. The sample taken for sequencing was peripheral blood. The TCR comes from a woman in her thirties or forties with COVID-19, enrolled during active disease. The CDR3 DNA reads TGTGCCAGCAGTCCCCAGACAGGGGGAGACTACGAGCAGTACTTC. This codes for CASSPQTGGDYEQYF.